Following are 21 T cell receptor beta chains from one sample sequenced in a study of T cells after yellow fever vaccination (dated by TCRdb to about 2019). Receptor libraries were prepared by 5' RACE. Sequencer: Illumina HiSeq 2500. TCRdb ran its own pipeline on the public reads, namely fastp trimming at Q25 and MiXCR clone calling, and kept in-frame beta chains. Entries are consolidated by CDR3 protein sequence, retaining the most common genes and DNA. This sample lists 500,000 to 650,000 distinct CDR3 sequences; about 12% were detected once. The leading ten clones occupy more than 12% of the sample. Taken with the paper, the label for treatment or condition translates to: live attenuated yellow fever vaccine strain. This specimen consisted of PBMCs, obtained on the day of the yellow fever booster vaccination. These receptors were obtained from a young man who received the YFV17D yellow fever vaccine.

This clonotype was picked up a small number of times. The V call is TRBV2, the J call TRBJ2-5; TRBD2 aligns across 8 bases. Germline-derived CDR1 and CDR2 are SNHLY and FYNNEI. Trimming took 2 bases from V and 4 from J; bases not matched to a gene: 3. CDR3 length equals 14 residues. The CDR3 here is CASSEFLAGETQYF. The CDR3, as DNA: TGTGCCAGCAGTGAATTTCTAGCGGGAGAGACCCAGTACTTC.

The rearrangement links TRBV18 to TRBJ2-2; D unresolved. V was pared by 6 bases and J by 0 bases, with 14 bases between. This CDR3 region has 16 residues. The germline CDR1 and CDR2 sequences are KGHSH and LQKENI. The CDR3 region has the DNA TGTGCCAGCTCGCCCCGACCGACCGCGAACACCGGGGAGCTGTTTTTT. This encodes CASSPRPTANTGELFF.

The sample holds a few counts of this clonotype. V usage is TRBV7-2 and J usage is TRBJ2-7; tentative D call: TRBD1 (6 bases). The CDR3 has 11 residues. Germline V gene data show CDR1 as SGHTA and CDR2 as FQGNSA. V gave up 5 bases and J gave up 9 bases, with 11 bases separating them. The CDR3 spells CASSVGTPQYF. CDR3 nucleotide sequence: TGTGCCAGCAGCGTCGGGACACCGCAGTACTTC.

With regard to this clonotype: A read error may be the cause here, since a much bigger clone is one base away. The genes are TRBV7-2 and TRBJ2-1; D perhaps matches TRBD2 (5 bases). The CDR3 length is 14 residues. The V gene lost 3 bases and the J gene lost 7 bases, with 13 bases spanning the gap. Germline V gives CDR1 SGHTA, CDR2 FQGNSA. The CDR3 here is CASSFQDSNNEQFF. CDR3 DNA sequence: TGTGCCAGCAGCTTTCAGGACTCAAATAATGAGCAGTTCTTC.

This chain connects TRBV21-1 to TRBJ1-1; the table's D call TRBD1 went unverified against the DNA. TRBV21-1 is designated a pseudogene. CDR3 size: 15 residues. CDR3 in DNA: TGTGCCAGCAGCCGGAGGGGGAGACAGAACACTGAAGCTTTCTTT. It yields the protein CASSRRGRQNTEAFF.

The J gene is TRBJ2-5, the V gene TRBV20-1; 7 nucleotides align to TRBD2. Germline V CDR1 and CDR2: DFQATT, SNEGSKA (reference sequence). With V trimmed by 1 base and J by 4 bases, 9 bases remained unmatched. The CDR3 spans 15 residues. The CDR3, as DNA: TGCAGTGCTAGAGTCGGTGCGGGAGTGGGAGAGACCCAGTACTTC. It codes for CSARVGAGVGETQYF.

The CDR3 protein is CASLTGTPAYNEQFF. The DNA of the CDR3 is TGTGCCAGCCTAACCGGGACTCCCGCCTACAATGAGCAGTTCTTC. The rearrangement links TRBV28 to TRBJ2-1, with D perhaps TRBD2 (6 bases). CDR1 is MDHEN and CDR2 is SYDVKM in the germline V gene. The CDR3 extends over 15 amino acids. V gave up 8 bases and J gave up 2 bases, with 16 bases separating them.

Only a few counts were recorded for this clonotype. The chain joins TRBV7-9 to TRBJ2-6; no clear D. V lost 5 bases and J lost 0, with 8 bases in between. The germline V gene has CDR1 SEHNR and CDR2 FQNEAQ (reference sequence). The CDR3 runs to 15 residues. This CDR3 is CASSPGLSGANVLTF. The CDR3 region has the DNA TGTGCCAGCAGCCCGGGCCTCTCTGGGGCCAACGTCCTGACTTTC.

The chain recombines TRBV7-9 with TRBJ2-1; 7 positions match TRBD1. CDR3 length: 17 amino acids. With V trimmed by 8 bases and J by 0 bases, 13 bases remained unmatched. Germline CDR1 and CDR2: SEHNR and FQNEAQ (reference sequence). As DNA, the CDR3 is TGTGCCAGCCCAGGGGGACGGCTGGGGAGCTCCTACAATGAGCAGTTCTTC. Translation: CASPGGRLGSSYNEQFF.

The V and J genes are TRBV3-1 and TRBJ2-1, with 9 bases identical to TRBD1. The CDR3 is 15 amino acids. V gave up 4 bases and J gave up 5 bases; unmatched junction bases: 6. Germline V lookup: CDR1 LGHDT, CDR2 YNNKEL (reference sequence). The CDR3 DNA sequence: TGTGCCAGCAGCCGATGGGACAGGGAACACAATGAGCAGTTCTTC. The encoded protein is CASSRWDREHNEQFF.

The gene calls are TRBV6-1 and TRBJ2-3, with D possibly TRBD2 on 6 matching bases. The V gene lost 7 bases and the J gene lost 2 bases, with 16 bases spanning the gap. This CDR3 contains 15 residues. Germline CDR1 and CDR2: MNHNS and SASEGT. The CDR3, as DNA: TGTGCCAGCACGGAGGGAGCGGGCCTCACAGATACGCAGTATTTT. It codes for CASTEGAGLTDTQYF.

This clonotype was counted between two and nine times. V usage is TRBV29-1 and J usage is TRBJ1-1; no reliable D call. Germline assignment: CDR1 SQVTM and CDR2 ANQGSEA. Trimming shortened V by 5 bases and J by 0 bases, and 16 bases separated the two germline ends. The CDR3 extends over 15 amino acids. The CDR3 DNA is TGCAGCGTTTCCTGGGCAGTGATGATGAACACTGAAGCTTTCTTT. It specifies CSVSWAVMMNTEAFF.

The chain recombines TRBV5-5 with TRBJ2-3; TRBD2 matches 10 bases. This CDR3 is built from 14 residues. With V trimmed by 4 bases and J by 4 bases, 3 bases remained unmatched. Germline V gene lookup returns CDR1 SGHKS and CDR2 YYEKEE (reference sequence). CDR3 amino acids: CASSHGTSADTQYF. CDR3 nucleotide sequence: TGTGCCAGCAGCCACGGGACTAGCGCAGATACGCAGTATTTT.

This chain links TRBV20-1 with TRBJ2-3; 12 bases line up with TRBD2. This CDR3 spans 14 amino acids. The trim removed 3 bases at V and 6 bases at J, leaving 4 bases unmatched. Germline assignment: CDR1 DFQATT and CDR2 SNEGSKA (reference sequence). This CDR3 reads CSASLTSGSDTQYF. CDR3 sequence (DNA): TGCAGTGCTAGTCTGACTAGCGGGAGCGATACGCAGTATTTT.

This clonotype was found a few times. The rearrangement links TRBV7-2 to TRBJ2-1; TRBD2 matches at 9 bases. The junction had 7 bases not matched to a gene; V was cut back by 4 bases and J by 6 bases. Looked up from germline, CDR1 is SGHTA and CDR2 is FQGNSA. The CDR3 spans 15 residues. CDR3: CASSWFSGSGNEQFF. The CDR3 nucleotides read TGTGCCAGCAGCTGGTTTAGCGGGAGTGGCAATGAGCAGTTCTTC. Together with reference TRBV7-2 and TRBJ2-1, the CDR3 gives the full variable domain: GAGVSQSPSNKVTEKGKDVELRCDPISGHTALYWYRQSLGQGLEFLIYFQGNSAPDKSGLPSDRFSAERTGGSVSTLTIQRTQQEDSAVYLCASSWFSGSGNEQFFGPGTRLTVL.

There are a few counts of this clonotype. The genes are TRBV5-8 and TRBJ2-7; D gene ambiguous. The V end was cut by 4 bases, the J end by 3 bases, with 14 bases between. The CDR3 has 14 residues. Germline V gene sequence: CDR1 SGHTS, CDR2 YDEGEE. CDR3 amino acids: CASSLLDQNYEQYF. The CDR3 coding sequence is TGTGCCAGCAGCCTACTGGACCAAAACTACGAGCAGTACTTC.

This clonotype appeared a few times. The V call is TRBV5-1, the J call TRBJ2-2; D assignment may be TRBD1 or TRBD2 (5 bases each). V was shortened by 4 bases and J by 6 bases, with 13 bases between the two germline ends. There are 14 residues in the CDR3. Germline V gives CDR1 SGHRS, CDR2 YFSETQ. The CDR3 DNA reads TGCGCCAGCAGCCGGGACCCCAGCGCCGGGGAGCTGTTTTTT. This encodes CASSRDPSAGELFF.

The chain employs TRBV5-1 and TRBJ1-1; weak D call: TRBD1 (5 bases). This CDR3 region has 16 residues. V dropped 0 bases and J dropped 6 bases, with 18 bases sitting between them. Germline loops: CDR1 SGHRS, CDR2 YFSETQ. This CDR3 reads CASSLAVGAGSPEAFF. Written as DNA, the CDR3 is TGCGCCAGCAGCTTGGCCGTCGGGGCAGGGAGCCCTGAAGCTTTCTTT.

The CDR3 reads CASSESPALSYNEQFF. The CDR3 DNA is TGTGCCAGCAGTGAATCCCCAGCCCTCTCCTACAATGAGCAGTTCTTC. This chain joins TRBV6-1 and TRBJ2-1; D ambiguous. Germline values: CDR1 MNHNS, CDR2 SASEGT. The CDR3 has 16 residues. Trimming removed 2 bases from V and 0 bases from J, with 11 bases in between.

V is TRBV3-1 and J is TRBJ2-7; possibly TRBD2 for D (5 bases). The V end lost 2 bases, the J end lost 3 bases, and 8 bases lay between the germline ends. The CDR3 runs 13 residues. Germline CDR1 is LGHDT and CDR2 is YNNKEL (reference sequence). For the CDR3, the DNA is TGTGCCAGCAGCCAAACTGACTACTACGAGCAGTACTTC. Amino acids: CASSQTDYYEQYF.

This clonotype was seen a handful of times. V gene TRBV29-1 combines with J gene TRBJ2-5; D may be TRBD1 or TRBD2 (7 bases each). The CDR3 contains 16 residues. Germline V gene lookup returns CDR1 SQVTM and CDR2 ANQGSEA. V lost 0 bases and J lost 5, with 19 bases in between. The CDR3: CSVEDRYRGGPETQYF. The CDR3 DNA follows: TGCAGCGTTGAAGATCGATACAGGGGAGGGCCGGAGACCCAGTACTTC.